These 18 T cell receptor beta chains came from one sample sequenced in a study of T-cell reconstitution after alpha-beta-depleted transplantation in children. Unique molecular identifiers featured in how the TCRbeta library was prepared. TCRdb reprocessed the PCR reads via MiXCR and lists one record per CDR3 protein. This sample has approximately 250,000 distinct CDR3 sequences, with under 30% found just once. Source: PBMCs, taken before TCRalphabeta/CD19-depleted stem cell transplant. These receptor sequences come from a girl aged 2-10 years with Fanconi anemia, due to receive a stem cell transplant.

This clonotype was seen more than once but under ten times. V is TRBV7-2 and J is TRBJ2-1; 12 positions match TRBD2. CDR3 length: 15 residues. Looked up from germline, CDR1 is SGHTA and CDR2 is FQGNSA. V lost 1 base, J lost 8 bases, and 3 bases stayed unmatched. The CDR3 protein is CASSLELAGGDEQFF. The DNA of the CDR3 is TGTGCCAGCAGCTTAGAACTAGCGGGAGGAGATGAGCAGTTCTTC.

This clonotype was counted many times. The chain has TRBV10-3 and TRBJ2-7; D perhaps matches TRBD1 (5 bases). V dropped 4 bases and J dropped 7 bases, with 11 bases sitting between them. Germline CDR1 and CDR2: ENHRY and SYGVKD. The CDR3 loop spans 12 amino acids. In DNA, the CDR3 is TGTGCCATCAGTGGAGACAGTGGGGAGCAGTACTTC. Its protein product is CAISGDSGEQYF.

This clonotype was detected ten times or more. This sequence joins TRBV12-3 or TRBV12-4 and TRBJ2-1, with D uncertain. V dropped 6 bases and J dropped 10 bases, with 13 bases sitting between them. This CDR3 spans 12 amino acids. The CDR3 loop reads CASSRSYLEQFF. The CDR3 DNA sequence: TGTGCCAGCAGCCGGTCTTATCTGGAGCAGTTCTTC.

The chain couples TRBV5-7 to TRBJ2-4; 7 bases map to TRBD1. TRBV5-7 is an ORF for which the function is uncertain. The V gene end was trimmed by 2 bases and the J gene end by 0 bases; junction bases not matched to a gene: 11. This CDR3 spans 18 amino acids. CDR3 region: CASSLGGKGGLAKNIQYF. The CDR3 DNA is TGTGCCAGCAGCTTAGGAGGAAAAGGGGGCTTAGCCAAAAACATTCAGTACTTC.

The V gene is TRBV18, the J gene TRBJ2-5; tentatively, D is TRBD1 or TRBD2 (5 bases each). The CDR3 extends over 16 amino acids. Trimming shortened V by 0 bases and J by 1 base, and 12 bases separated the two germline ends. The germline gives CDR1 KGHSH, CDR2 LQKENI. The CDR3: CASSPPLGEPQETQYF. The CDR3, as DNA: TGTGCCAGCTCACCACCGTTAGGGGAGCCCCAAGAGACCCAGTACTTC.

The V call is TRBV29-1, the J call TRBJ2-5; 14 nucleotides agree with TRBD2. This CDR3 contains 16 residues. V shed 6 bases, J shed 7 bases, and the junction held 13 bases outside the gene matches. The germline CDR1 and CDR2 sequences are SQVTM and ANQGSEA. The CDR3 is CSVSLGTSGSTGTQYF. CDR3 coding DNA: TGCAGCGTCTCTCTCGGGACTAGCGGGAGTACGGGGACCCAGTACTTC.

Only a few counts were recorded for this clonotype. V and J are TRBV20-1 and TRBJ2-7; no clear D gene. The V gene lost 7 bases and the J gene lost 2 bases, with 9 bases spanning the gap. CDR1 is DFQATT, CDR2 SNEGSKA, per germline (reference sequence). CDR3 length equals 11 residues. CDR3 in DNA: TGCAGTGGAGGACGGACCTACGAGCAGTACTTC. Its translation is CSGGRTYEQYF.

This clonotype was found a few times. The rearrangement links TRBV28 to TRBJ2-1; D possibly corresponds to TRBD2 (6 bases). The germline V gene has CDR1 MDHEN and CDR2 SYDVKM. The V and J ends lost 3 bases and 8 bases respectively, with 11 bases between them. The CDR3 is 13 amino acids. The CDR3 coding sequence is TGTGCCAGCAGTTTCACTAGCAAGGATGAGCAGTTCTTC. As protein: CASSFTSKDEQFF.

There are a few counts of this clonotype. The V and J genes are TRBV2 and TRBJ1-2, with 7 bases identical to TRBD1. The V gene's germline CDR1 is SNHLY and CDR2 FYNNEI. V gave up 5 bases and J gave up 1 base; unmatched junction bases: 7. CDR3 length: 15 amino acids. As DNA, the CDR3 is TGTGCCAGCAGTACCGGGACAGATTTTAACTATGGCTACACCTTC. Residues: CASSTGTDFNYGYTF.

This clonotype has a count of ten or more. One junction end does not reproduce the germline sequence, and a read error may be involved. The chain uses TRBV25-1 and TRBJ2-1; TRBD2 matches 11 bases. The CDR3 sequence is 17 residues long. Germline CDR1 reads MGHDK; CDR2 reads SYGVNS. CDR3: CASLGLADRGSYNEQFF. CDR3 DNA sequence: TGTGCCAGCCTGGGACTAGCGGATCGGGGGTCCTACAATGAGCAATTCTTC.

The CDR3 is CASSPPTAQETQYF. The CDR3 DNA is TGTGCCAGCTCACCACCGACGGCGCAAGAGACCCAGTACTTC. This rearrangement joins TRBV18 to TRBJ2-5; no reliable D call. The V gene lost 0 bases and the J gene lost 2 bases, with 7 bases spanning the gap. Germline CDR1 reads KGHSH; CDR2 reads LQKENI. The CDR3 is 14 residues long.

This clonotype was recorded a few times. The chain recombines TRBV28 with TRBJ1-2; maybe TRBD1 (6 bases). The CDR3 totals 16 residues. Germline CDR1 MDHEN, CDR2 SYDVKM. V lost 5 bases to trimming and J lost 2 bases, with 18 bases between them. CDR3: CASSDLAGTTNYGYTF. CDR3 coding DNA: TGTGCCAGCAGTGACCTGGCCGGGACAACCAACTATGGCTACACCTTC.

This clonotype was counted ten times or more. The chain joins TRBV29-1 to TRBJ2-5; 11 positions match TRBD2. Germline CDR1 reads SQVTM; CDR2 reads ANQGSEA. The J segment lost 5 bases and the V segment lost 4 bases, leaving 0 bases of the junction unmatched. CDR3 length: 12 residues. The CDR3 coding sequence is TGCAGCGTTGTAGCGGGAGGGGAGACCCAGTACTTC. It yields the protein CSVVAGGETQYF.

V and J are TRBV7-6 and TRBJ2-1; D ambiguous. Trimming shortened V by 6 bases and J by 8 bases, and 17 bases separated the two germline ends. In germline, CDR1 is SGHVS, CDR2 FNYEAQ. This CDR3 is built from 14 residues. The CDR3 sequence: CASSYGPASDEQFF. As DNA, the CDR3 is TGTGCCAGCAGTTATGGACCTGCTTCGGATGAGCAGTTCTTC.

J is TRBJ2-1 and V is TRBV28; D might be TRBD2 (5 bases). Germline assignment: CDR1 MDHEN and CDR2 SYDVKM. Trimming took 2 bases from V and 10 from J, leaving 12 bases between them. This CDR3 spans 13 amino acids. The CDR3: CASSLHPGIEQFF. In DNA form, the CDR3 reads TGTGCCAGCAGTTTACATCCCGGGATAGAGCAGTTCTTC. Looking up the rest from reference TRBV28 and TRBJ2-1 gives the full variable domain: DVKVTQSSRYLVKRTGEKVFLECVQDMDHENMFWYRQDPGLGLRLIYFSYDVKMKEKGDIPEGYSVSREKKERFSLILESASTNQTSMYLCASSLHPGIEQFFGPGTRLTVL.

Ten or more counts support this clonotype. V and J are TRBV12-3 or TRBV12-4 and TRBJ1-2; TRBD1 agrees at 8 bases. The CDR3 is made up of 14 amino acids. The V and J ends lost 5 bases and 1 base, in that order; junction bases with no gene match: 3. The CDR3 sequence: CASSPRGLNYGYTF. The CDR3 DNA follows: TGTGCCAGCAGTCCCAGGGGGCTTAACTATGGCTACACCTTC.

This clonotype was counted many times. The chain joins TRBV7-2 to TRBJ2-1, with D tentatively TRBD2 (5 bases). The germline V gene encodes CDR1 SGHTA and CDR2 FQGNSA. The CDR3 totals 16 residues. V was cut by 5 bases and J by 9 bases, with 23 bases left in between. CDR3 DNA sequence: TGTGCCAGCAGCCCAACCCCCCAAACTAGTTCGCGTGAGCAGTTCTTC. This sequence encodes CASSPTPQTSSREQFF.

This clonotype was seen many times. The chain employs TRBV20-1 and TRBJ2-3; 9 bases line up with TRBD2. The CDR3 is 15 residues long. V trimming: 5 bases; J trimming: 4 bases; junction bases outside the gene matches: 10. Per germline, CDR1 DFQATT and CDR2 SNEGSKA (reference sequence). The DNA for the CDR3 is TGCAGTGCTGGGAGGGGCGCGGGAGGGGCAGATACGCAGTATTTT. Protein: CSAGRGAGGADTQYF.